Listed here are 24 T cell receptor beta chains from one sample, sequenced in a study of T-cell reconstitution after alpha-beta-depleted transplantation in children. Unique molecular identifiers were used to barcode this TCRbeta library. A single record per CDR3 protein comes from TCRdb applying MiXCR to the PCR reads. The sample gives roughly 500,000 distinct CDR3 sequences, approximately 32% of which show up once; 2% to 3% is in the top ten. The starting material was PBMCs from the stem cell graft donor, obtained from the stem cell graft. All receptors come from a human donor who donated a stem cell graft to a child with aplastic anemia.

The gene calls are TRBV7-8 and TRBJ2-1, with D maybe TRBD2 (5 bases). Between the trimmed V and J ends, which lost 2 bases and 0 bases, there was a span of 14 bases. Germline CDR1 SGHVS, CDR2 FQNEAQ. This CDR3 region has 17 residues. CDR3 loop: CASSLNQADLSYNEQFF. The CDR3 DNA reads as TGTGCCAGCAGCTTAAACCAAGCGGATCTCTCCTACAATGAGCAGTTCTTC.

This rearrangement joins TRBV29-1 to TRBJ2-2; 10 nucleotides align to TRBD1. The CDR3 length is 15 residues. With 7 bases clipped from V and 6 bases from J, the junction kept 11 bases outside the gene matches. Per the germline V gene, CDR1 is SQVTM and CDR2 is ANQGSEA. The CDR3 DNA reads TGCAGCGCGTCGACAGGGGGCGGTCGGCCCGGGGAGCTGTTTTTT. Translation gives CSASTGGGRPGELFF.

The rearrangement uses TRBV27 and TRBJ1-1; no firm D call. Germline assignment: CDR1 MNHEY and CDR2 SMNVEV (reference sequence). This CDR3 is built from 14 residues. V lost 2 bases and J lost 0, with 7 bases in between. The CDR3 nucleotides read TGTGCCAGCAGTTTAGTAGGTGTGAACACTGAAGCTTTCTTT. This gives the protein CASSLVGVNTEAFF.

The chain carries TRBV6-2 or TRBV6-3 and TRBJ2-5, with D possibly TRBD1 on 5 matching bases. V lost 5 bases to trimming and J lost 4 bases, with 17 bases between them. The CDR3 runs 15 residues. CDR1 and CDR2 from the germline V gene are MNHEY and SVGEGT. The CDR3: CASSQQVGALETQYF. In nucleotides, the CDR3 is TGTGCCAGCAGTCAACAGGTTGGAGCATTAGAGACCCAGTACTTC.

V gene TRBV5-4 combines with J gene TRBJ1-1; D is unresolved. Looked up from germline, CDR1 is SGHNT and CDR2 is YYREEE (reference sequence). V was pared by 4 bases and J by 1 base, with 14 bases between. CDR3 length equals 15 residues. The CDR3 bases are TGTGCCAGCAGCAATCAGGACGGCTCGAACACTGAAGCTTTCTTT. Its protein product is CASSNQDGSNTEAFF.

The chain recombines TRBV20-1 with TRBJ1-1, with TRBD1 matching 9 bases. J lost 11 bases, V lost 3 bases, and 4 bases had no gene match. The CDR3 is made up of 11 amino acids. Germline CDR1 and CDR2: DFQATT and SNEGSKA (reference sequence). Written as DNA, the CDR3 is TGCAGTGCTAGGGGGACAGGGAGCGCTTTCTTT. Translating it yields CSARGTGSAFF.

This clonotype was found a few times. This chain joins TRBV9 and TRBJ2-3; no reliable D call. Germline V gives CDR1 SGDLS, CDR2 YYNGEE. The CDR3 is made up of 14 amino acids. Trimming pared 1 base from V and 11 bases from J, leaving 17 bases between. CDR3 in amino acids: CASSVSTHRVGQYF. DNA for the CDR3: TGTGCCAGCAGCGTATCGACACACAGAGTTGGGCAGTATTTT.

Note on this clonotype: Relative to the germline gene, one junction end is altered; a read error may explain this. The V gene is TRBV6-5, the J gene TRBJ2-3, with D uncertain. Germline CDR1 MNHEY, CDR2 SVGAGI. This CDR3 spans 13 amino acids. The CDR3 loop reads CASSYGSTDTQYF. DNA for the CDR3: TGTGCCAGCAGTTACGGCAGCACCGATACGCAGTATTTT.

This clonotype was counted between two and nine times. The chain has TRBV7-2 and TRBJ1-4; D remains unclear. The germline V gene encodes CDR1 SGHTA and CDR2 FQGNSA. The CDR3 has 16 residues. With 6 bases removed from V and 6 bases from J, the gap between germline ends came to 20 bases. The CDR3 sequence: CASSYLRPGLYEKLFF. The CDR3 DNA reads as TGTGCCAGCAGTTACCTAAGACCAGGATTATATGAAAAACTGTTTTTT.

This sequence joins TRBV7-2 and TRBJ1-5; possibly TRBD1 for D (6 bases). Germline loops: CDR1 SGHTA, CDR2 FQGNSA. Trimming stripped 4 bases from V and 2 bases from J, with 15 bases between. The CDR3 spans 16 residues. CDR3 sequence (DNA): TGTGCCAGCAGCTCGACATACGCAGGGGGCAATCAGCCCCAGCATTTT. It codes for CASSSTYAGGNQPQHF.

The V and J genes are TRBV7-9 and TRBJ1-2; 7 bases align to TRBD1. Trimming removed 4 bases from V and 6 bases from J; junction bases left unmatched: 11. From germline, CDR1 is SEHNR and CDR2 FQNEAQ (reference sequence). CDR3 length: 15 residues. The CDR3 spells CASSSDREVYDGYTF. DNA of the CDR3: TGTGCCAGCAGCTCAGACAGGGAGGTTTACGATGGCTACACCTTC.

The rearrangement uses TRBV6-1 and TRBJ2-1; D possibly corresponds to TRBD1 (6 bases). V dropped 1 base and J dropped 15 bases, with 16 bases sitting between them. The CDR3 consists of 13 residues. Germline V gene data show CDR1 as MNHNS and CDR2 as SASEGT. The chain's CDR3 is CASSEGDRSSWFF. The CDR3 DNA reads TGTGCCAGCAGTGAAGGAGACAGGTCAAGTTGGTTCTTC.

A few counts support this clonotype. The chain has TRBV4-3 and TRBJ1-1; D may be TRBD1 (6 bases). From germline, CDR1 is LGHNA and CDR2 YSLEER. The V end lost 0 bases, the J end lost 0 bases, and 14 bases lay between the germline ends. There are 17 residues in the CDR3. CDR3 sequence (DNA): TGCGCCAGCAGCCAAGATCCGGCAGGGGTCATGAACACTGAAGCTTTCTTT. This encodes CASSQDPAGVMNTEAFF.

J is TRBJ2-5 and V is TRBV6-1; D is undetermined. Germline values: CDR1 MNHNS, CDR2 SASEGT. Trimming took off 2 bases at V and 2 bases at J, with 15 bases between the two ends. The CDR3 length is 16 residues. The CDR3 DNA follows: TGTGCCAGCAGTGAACTCCGGGCCGCGAGTCAAGAGACCCAGTACTTC. It translates to CASSELRAASQETQYF.

J is TRBJ1-6 and V is TRBV2, with D possibly being TRBD1 (6 bases). CDR1 and CDR2 from the germline V gene are SNHLY and FYNNEI. The V gene lost 1 base and the J gene lost 9 bases, with 10 bases spanning the gap. The CDR3 totals 14 residues. CDR3 nucleotides: TGTGCCAGCAGTGAAGACAGGGCAGTTTCACCCCTCCACTTT. Protein sequence: CASSEDRAVSPLHF.

Here the CDR3 DNA reads TGTGCCAGCAGTTTAACGGCCCAGAATCAGCCCCAGCATTTT. It yields the protein CASSLTAQNQPQHF. The chain employs TRBV12-3 or TRBV12-4 and TRBJ1-5; D ambiguous. V gave up 2 bases and J gave up 4 bases, with 9 bases separating them. The CDR3 runs to 14 residues.

This clonotype has more than one count but fewer than ten. The V gene is TRBV6-1, the J gene TRBJ2-2; 9 nucleotides align to TRBD1. The CDR3 runs to 14 residues. The V and J ends lost 6 bases and 6 bases, in that order; junction bases with no gene match: 5. The V gene's germline CDR1 is MNHNS and CDR2 SASEGT. In DNA, the CDR3 is TGTGCCAGCAGAAATACAGGGGGCTCCGGGGAGCTGTTTTTT. Encoded protein: CASRNTGGSGELFF.

At least ten counts were recorded for this clonotype. The V call is TRBV12-3 or TRBV12-4, the J call TRBJ1-2; perhaps TRBD1 as D (5 bases). V lost 8 bases to trimming and J lost 8 bases, with 18 bases between them. The CDR3 runs to 13 residues. The chain's CDR3 is CASVRGLGLGYTF. CDR3 coding DNA: TGTGCCAGCGTGAGGGGTCTCGGGTTGGGCTACACCTTC.

The rearrangement links TRBV12-3 or TRBV12-4 to TRBJ2-2; 7 positions match TRBD2. This CDR3 is built from 15 residues. The V and J ends lost 3 bases and 6 bases, in that order; junction bases with no gene match: 7. This chain's CDR3 is CASSFRQREAGELFF. The CDR3 DNA reads as TGTGCCAGCAGTTTCAGGCAGCGGGAAGCCGGGGAGCTGTTTTTT.

There are a few counts of this clonotype. The CDR3 DNA follows: TGTGCCAGTAGTATGACGGCGCTCGATGAGCAGTTCTTC. It codes for CASSMTALDEQFF. This chain links TRBV19 with TRBJ2-1; D remains unclear. Germline V gene sequence: CDR1 LNHDA, CDR2 SQIVND (reference sequence). Trimming took 3 bases from V and 8 from J, leaving 11 bases between them. The CDR3 is 13 amino acids.

This clonotype was seen a few times. The rearrangement joins TRBV18 to TRBJ2-5; possibly TRBD1 or TRBD2 for D (5 bases each). V was clipped by 4 bases and J by 0 bases, with 12 bases between them. There are 15 residues in the CDR3. Germline V gene data show CDR1 as KGHSH and CDR2 as LQKENI. Here the CDR3 DNA reads TGTGCCAGCTCACTTTCCGGGGCGGACCAAGAGACCCAGTACTTC. This translates into CASSLSGADQETQYF. Variable domain in full (rest from reference TRBV18 and TRBJ2-5): NAGVMQNPRHLVRRRGQEARLRCSPMKGHSHVYWYRQLPEEGLKFMVYLQKENIIDESGMPKERFSAEFPKEGPSILRIQQVVRGDSAAYFCASSLSGADQETQYFGPGTRLLVL.

This clonotype was seen more than once but under ten times. The J gene is TRBJ1-6, the V gene TRBV20-1, with TRBD1 matching 7 bases. The germline V gene has CDR1 DFQATT and CDR2 SNEGSKA (reference sequence). The CDR3 sequence is 15 residues long. Trimming cost V 6 bases and J 5 bases; bases outside gene matches: 10. The CDR3 spells CSATQGGDNNSPLHF. CDR3 sequence (DNA): TGCAGTGCCACCCAGGGGGGCGATAATAATTCACCCCTCCACTTT.

At least ten counts were recorded for this clonotype. The chain couples TRBV5-1 to TRBJ2-1; perhaps TRBD2 as D (6 bases). V shed 0 bases and J shed 1 base, with 8 bases lying between them. The CDR3 covers 15 residues. In germline, CDR1 is SGHRS, CDR2 YFSETQ. The chain's CDR3 is CASSLGGASYNEQFF. The CDR3 DNA sequence: TGCGCCAGCAGCTTGGGCGGGGCATCCTACAATGAGCAGTTCTTC.

V is TRBV18 and J is TRBJ2-7; 9 bases line up with TRBD1. CDR1 is KGHSH and CDR2 is LQKENI in the germline V gene. V was clipped by 1 base and J by 4 bases; unmatched bases: 5. CDR3 length: 15 amino acids. The chain's CDR3 is CASSPLSGQGYEQYF. CDR3 coding DNA: TGTGCCAGCTCACCACTTTCGGGACAGGGTTACGAGCAGTACTTC. The complete variable domain, with remaining parts taken from reference TRBV18 and TRBJ2-7, reads NAGVMQNPRHLVRRRGQEARLRCSPMKGHSHVYWYRQLPEEGLKFMVYLQKENIIDESGMPKERFSAEFPKEGPSILRIQQVVRGDSAAYFCASSPLSGQGYEQYFGPGTRLTVT.